The 5 T cell receptor beta chains given below trace back to one sample, sequenced in a study of CD8 T cells in Susac syndrome. With random hexamers, roughly 0.45 to 1 ug RNA was reverse transcribed. Each CDR3 protein is one row after TCRdb ran MiXCR on the immunoSEQ multiplex PCR reads. The data show roughly 140,000 distinct CDR3 sequences, with 94% seen just once and 0.25% to 0.3% held by the top ten. What was sequenced was CD8+ T cells from PBMCs. The receptor set was obtained from a human donor in good health.

The rearrangement uses TRBV30 and TRBJ1-5; perhaps TRBD1 as D (6 bases). Between the trimmed V and J ends, which lost 3 bases and 0 bases, there was a span of 12 bases. This CDR3 region has 15 residues. CDR1 is GTSNPN and CDR2 is SVGIG in the germline V gene (reference sequence). The CDR3 sequence is CAWRDRNYSNQPQHF. In DNA, the CDR3 is TGTGCCTGGAGGGACAGAAACTATAGCAATCAGCCCCAGCATTTT.

CDR3 region: CASSARSGTSVTTYDEQYF. In nucleotides, the CDR3 is TGTGCCAGCAGCGCGCGGTCCGGGACTAGCGTTACCACCTACGATGAGCAGTACTTC. This chain joins TRBV9 and TRBJ2-7; TRBD2 agrees at 10 bases. V lost 3 bases and J lost 7; bases outside the gene matches: 22. Germline V gene sequence: CDR1 SGDLS, CDR2 YYNGEE. CDR3 length: 19 amino acids.

This clonotype was seen a single time. This chain uses TRBV4-1 with TRBJ2-2, with TRBD1 as a possible D gene (5 bases). With 6 bases removed from V and 0 bases from J, the gap between germline ends came to 5 bases. Germline CDR1 is MGHRA and CDR2 is YSYEKL. This CDR3 region has 13 residues. The chain's CDR3 is CASRGPNTGELFF. The CDR3 DNA follows: TGCGCCAGCAGGGGGCCGAACACCGGGGAGCTGTTTTTT.

This chain joins TRBV29-1 and TRBJ2-1; no reliable D call. V lost 6 bases, J lost 1 base, and 7 bases lay in between. The CDR3 sequence is 12 residues long. Germline loops: CDR1 SQVTM, CDR2 ANQGSEA. The CDR3 nucleotides read TGCAGCGTGTTGGGGTCCTACAATGAGCAGTTCTTC. This sequence encodes CSVLGSYNEQFF.

The V call is TRBV7-9, the J call TRBJ2-1; D is possibly TRBD1 (5 bases). This CDR3 region has 13 residues. The V gene lost 5 bases and the J gene lost 5 bases, with 10 bases spanning the gap. Germline CDR1 and CDR2: SEHNR and FQNEAQ (reference sequence). CDR3 DNA sequence: TGTGCCAGCAGCCCCGTCAGGGACAATGAGCAGTTCTTC. Protein product: CASSPVRDNEQFF.